One and the same sample provided the 29 T cell receptor beta chains below, sequenced in a study of Ad26.COV2.S vaccination and SARS-CoV-2 variants. The repertoire was sequenced with immunoSEQ multiplex PCR; TCRdb's copy has only in-frame clones and lacks some. The sample lists approximately 480,000 clones, around nine tenths occurring once. Treatment meaning: 15 to 20 received Ad26.COV2.S at low or high dose, single or two shots; about 5 received placebo; per-sample allocation not given. Samples were taken on day 63 after the first vaccine or placebo injection. The sequences come from peripheral blood, collected in a trial of Ad26.COV2.S vaccine versus placebo. Every receptor here comes from a person aged 18-60 years who received the Ad26.COV2.S COVID-19 vaccine or a placebo.

V gene TRBV6-1 combines with J gene TRBJ1-3; D remains ambiguous. The V gene lost 3 bases and the J gene lost 5 bases, with 8 bases spanning the gap. In germline, CDR1 is MNHNS, CDR2 SASEGT. This CDR3 is 13 amino acids long. In DNA, the CDR3 is TGTGCCAGCAGTGAGGGTCCTAGAAACACCATATATTTT. It encodes CASSEGPRNTIYF.

CDR3 in amino acids: CASSFPTVGGTNTEAFF. The CDR3 region has the DNA TGTGCCAGCAGCTTTCCCACAGTTGGGGGGACCAACACTGAAGCTTTCTTT. The chain carries TRBV5-4 and TRBJ1-1, with D possibly TRBD1 on 5 matching bases. The V and J ends lost 2 bases and 2 bases respectively, with 19 bases between them. Germline V gene sequence: CDR1 SGHNT, CDR2 YYREEE (reference sequence). CDR3 length: 17 residues.

The chain employs TRBV2 and TRBJ2-7, with TRBD2 matching 11 bases. The CDR3 runs to 15 residues. The V segment lost 6 bases and the J segment 0 bases; nucleotides outside the gene matches: 4. Germline values: CDR1 SNHLY, CDR2 FYNNEI. CDR3: CASRPLAGGSYEQYF. DNA of the CDR3: TGTGCCAGCAGGCCTCTAGCGGGGGGCTCCTACGAGCAGTACTTC. Based on the CDR3 plus reference TRBV2 and TRBJ2-7, the full variable domain is EPEVTQTPSHQVTQMGQEVILRCVPISNHLYFYWYRQILGQKVEFLVSFYNNEISEKSEIFDDQFSVERPDGSNFTLKIRSTKLEDSAMYFCASRPLAGGSYEQYFGPGTRLTVT.

The J gene is TRBJ1-4, the V gene TRBV19; D may be TRBD1 (5 bases). The V and J ends lost 5 bases and 3 bases respectively, with 13 bases between them. The germline V gene has CDR1 LNHDA and CDR2 SQIVND (reference sequence). The CDR3 extends over 15 amino acids. The CDR3 sequence is CASSWDAAANEKLFF. The DNA of the CDR3 is TGTGCCAGTAGTTGGGACGCTGCTGCTAATGAAAAACTGTTTTTT.

This clone was seen only a few times. The chain recombines TRBV7-9 with TRBJ1-1; 7 nucleotides agree with TRBD1. CDR1 is SEHNR, CDR2 FQNEAQ, per germline (reference sequence). V dropped 6 bases and J dropped 12; count of bases not matched to a gene: 16. The CDR3 has 14 residues. The CDR3 here is CASSGTGRGTATFF. As DNA, the CDR3 is TGTGCCAGCAGTGGGACCGGTCGCGGGACAGCGACTTTCTTT.

The J gene is TRBJ1-2, the V gene TRBV9, with D perhaps matching TRBD1 (5 bases). This CDR3 is built from 14 residues. Looked up from germline, CDR1 is SGDLS and CDR2 is YYNGEE. Trimming shortened V by 6 bases and J by 4 bases, and 16 bases separated the two germline ends. The CDR3 DNA follows: TGTGCCAGCATACGGGACGATACGGGCTATGGCTACACCTTC. Protein: CASIRDDTGYGYTF.

The CDR3 loop is CASSPWRSYNSPLHF. The CDR3, as DNA: TGTGCCAGCAGCCCGTGGCGGTCCTATAATTCACCCCTCCACTTT. The genes are TRBV7-8 and TRBJ1-6; D ambiguous. V gave up 5 bases and J gave up 1 base, with 9 bases separating them. This CDR3 spans 15 amino acids. Germline V gene data show CDR1 as SGHVS and CDR2 as FQNEAQ.

The chain joins TRBV7-6 to TRBJ2-1, with D possibly matching TRBD2 (5 bases). Germline values: CDR1 SGHVS, CDR2 FNYEAQ. The V gene lost 0 bases and the J gene lost 10 bases, with 19 bases spanning the gap. The CDR3 contains 16 residues. CDR3 sequence reads: CASSLAPAGGFLEQFF. CDR3 in DNA: TGTGCCAGCAGCTTAGCCCCCGCGGGTGGCTTCCTGGAGCAGTTCTTC.

The rearrangement links TRBV29-1 to TRBJ1-5, with 7 nucleotides matching TRBD1. Trimming took 6 bases from V and 3 from J; bases not matched to a gene: 5. The CDR3 length is 13 residues. Germline V CDR1 and CDR2: SQVTM, ANQGSEA. CDR3 protein: CSVAGTDNQPQHF. CDR3 sequence (DNA): TGCAGCGTCGCCGGGACAGACAATCAGCCCCAGCATTTT.

The V and J genes are TRBV28 and TRBJ1-4; D call uncertain. The ends were cut back, 1 base at V and 0 bases at J, with 6 bases in the middle. Germline CDR1 and CDR2: MDHEN and SYDVKM. CDR3 length: 15 residues. CDR3 nucleotide sequence: TGTGCCAGCAGTTTATTTACGGCAACTAATGAAAAACTGTTTTTT. It yields the protein CASSLFTATNEKLFF.

V is TRBV7-3 and J is TRBJ2-3; 11 positions agree with TRBD2. V trimming: 3 bases; J trimming: 5 bases; junction bases outside the gene matches: 4. Germline V gene lookup returns CDR1 SGHTA and CDR2 FQGTGA. The CDR3 consists of 15 residues. The CDR3 DNA sequence: TGTGCCAGCAGCTTTAGCGGGAGGGCGGGAGATACGCAGTATTTT. It specifies CASSFSGRAGDTQYF.

The chain links TRBV23-1 to TRBJ2-3; 11 bases agree with TRBD2. TRBV23-1 is classed as an ORF, of uncertain function. The CDR3 contains 23 residues. The V and J ends lost 8 bases and 1 base, in that order; junction bases with no gene match: 29. The CDR3 DNA reads TGCGCCAGCCCCGCGTCATTAAATTTCATCCGGCTAGCGGGAGGTCCCCGCACAGATACGCAGTATTTT. This gives the protein CASPASLNFIRLAGGPRTDTQYF.

This clone is a singleton in its sample. Other DNA sequences in the sample encode the same CDR3. This chain connects TRBV30 to TRBJ1-5; tentatively, D is TRBD1 (5 bases). The CDR3 totals 13 residues. Germline lookup yields CDR1 GTSNPN and CDR2 SVGIG (reference sequence). The V end lost 2 bases, the J end lost 4 bases, and 9 bases lay between the germline ends. CDR3 sequence (DNA): TGTGCCTGGAGTCGGGCAGGGAATCAGCCCCAGCATTTT. Translated: CAWSRAGNQPQHF.

The V gene is TRBV5-1, the J gene TRBJ2-5; 12 bases map to TRBD2. The CDR3 contains 15 residues. Germline trimming cut 4 bases from V and 4 bases from J; bases unmatched to any gene: 5. Germline CDR1 reads SGHRS; CDR2 reads YFSETQ. The CDR3 coding sequence is TGCGCCAGCAGCCCGGGACTAGCGGGTCGAGAGACCCAGTACTTC. Its protein is CASSPGLAGRETQYF.

This clone was detected once. The rearrangement joins TRBV5-1 to TRBJ1-6, with D uncertain. Germline CDR1 and CDR2: SGHRS and YFSETQ. This CDR3 spans 14 amino acids. V lost 2 bases and J 5 bases, leaving 8 bases between the germline ends. CDR3 sequence: CASSLQTNNSPLHF. Here the CDR3 DNA reads TGCGCCAGCAGCTTACAGACGAATAATTCACCCCTCCACTTT.

The rearrangement links TRBV29-1 to TRBJ2-7; D uncertain. This CDR3 is built from 13 residues. Trimming removed 6 bases from V and 3 bases from J, with 15 bases in between. CDR1 is SQVTM and CDR2 is ANQGSEA in the germline V gene. Here the CDR3 DNA reads TGCAGCGTCTCTGTCCGAGTGGGCTACGAGCAGTACTTC. Its translation is CSVSVRVGYEQYF.

The chain joins TRBV10-3 to TRBJ1-1, with a tentative D call TRBD1 (5 bases). The CDR3 runs to 13 residues. Germline V CDR1 and CDR2: ENHRY, SYGVKD. Trimming took off 0 bases at V and 9 bases at J, with 11 bases between the two ends. Here the CDR3 reads CAISESMGDKAFF. In DNA, the CDR3 is TGTGCCATCAGTGAGTCGATGGGGGATAAAGCTTTCTTT.

The V gene is TRBV28, the J gene TRBJ2-5; TRBD2 aligns across 7 bases. V shed 8 bases, J shed 5 bases, and the junction held 8 bases outside the gene matches. Per germline, CDR1 MDHEN and CDR2 SYDVKM. This CDR3 region has 13 residues. Written as DNA, the CDR3 is TGTGCCAGCGCAGAACTAGCGACGGAGACCCAGTACTTC. It translates to CASAELATETQYF.

This clone showed up just a few times. The chain recombines TRBV5-1 with TRBJ2-7; the match to TRBD1 covers 7 bases. V gave up 4 bases and J gave up 3 bases; unmatched junction bases: 16. The CDR3 runs to 17 residues. CDR1 is SGHRS and CDR2 is YFSETQ in the germline V gene. CDR3 in DNA: TGCGCCAGCAGCCAGAACACCGGTTGGGACAGCTACTACGAGCAGTACTTC. Protein: CASSQNTGWDSYYEQYF.

Written as DNA, the CDR3 is TGTGCCAGCAGCCAAGATGGCGGGAACTATGGCTACACCTTC. This codes for CASSQDGGNYGYTF. This sequence joins TRBV3-1 (or the pseudogene TRBV3-2) and TRBJ1-2; D gene uncertain. Trimming removed 0 bases from V and 2 bases from J, with 7 bases in between. The CDR3 loop spans 14 amino acids. Germline V gene sequence: CDR1 LGHDT, CDR2 YNNKEL (reference sequence).

V and J are TRBV7-8 and TRBJ2-1, with D perhaps TRBD1 (5 bases). The V gene's germline CDR1 is SGHVS and CDR2 FQNEAQ. Trimming took 5 bases from V and 5 from J, leaving 7 bases between them. CDR3 length: 12 amino acids. CDR3 in DNA: TGTGCCAGCAGCCCAGGGAACAATGAGCAGTTCTTC. Translated, it gives CASSPGNNEQFF.

The chain is built from TRBV29-1 and TRBJ2-1; D is unclear. Trimming pared 7 bases from V and 5 bases from J, leaving 12 bases between. The CDR3 contains 12 residues. CDR1 and CDR2 (germline): SQVTM, ANQGSEA. In DNA, the CDR3 is TGCAGCGGGGTCGACGGTGACAATGAGCAGTTCTTC. Residues: CSGVDGDNEQFF.

This chain connects TRBV7-3 to TRBJ2-1; maybe TRBD2 (6 bases). V lost 5 bases and J lost 6, with 14 bases in between. The germline V gene encodes CDR1 SGHTA and CDR2 FQGTGA. The CDR3 is 14 residues long. CDR3 amino acids: CASSGSGLPNEQFF. DNA of the CDR3: TGTGCCAGCAGCGGATCGGGACTTCCCAATGAGCAGTTCTTC. The full variable domain, in which reference TRBV7-3 and TRBJ2-1 provide the parts outside the CDR3, is GAGVSQTPSNKVTEKGKYVELRCDPISGHTALYWYRQSLGQGPEFLIYFQGTGAADDSGLPNDRFFAVRPEGSVSTLKIQRTERGDSAVYLCASSGSGLPNEQFFGPGTRLTVL.

The genes are TRBV7-9 and TRBJ1-4; TRBD1 agrees at 8 bases. Germline V gene data show CDR1 as SEHNR and CDR2 as FQNEAQ (reference sequence). The CDR3 sequence is 15 residues long. The J segment lost 8 bases and the V segment lost 2 bases, leaving 7 bases of the junction unmatched. The CDR3 DNA reads TGTGCCAGCAGCTTAACAGGGGGGGTACAAGAAAAACTGTTTTTT. Its protein product is CASSLTGGVQEKLFF.

This clone turned up a few times. The chain uses TRBV9 and TRBJ2-7; possibly TRBD1 for D (6 bases). Trimming took off 4 bases at V and 3 bases at J, with 20 bases between the two ends. Germline-derived CDR1 and CDR2 are SGDLS and YYNGEE. The CDR3 is 16 residues long. The CDR3 sequence: CASSPHPARGHYEQYF. CDR3 in DNA: TGTGCCAGCAGCCCCCACCCGGCCAGGGGACACTACGAGCAGTACTTC.

The V and J genes are TRBV28 and TRBJ2-7; 9 positions agree with TRBD2. Looked up from germline, CDR1 is MDHEN and CDR2 is SYDVKM. CDR3 length: 17 residues. J lost 3 bases, V lost 5 bases, and 14 bases had no gene match. The CDR3 sequence: CASSPFSGRPGLYEQYF. CDR3 DNA: TGTGCCAGCAGTCCTTTCAGCGGGAGGCCGGGTCTCTACGAGCAGTACTTC.

This rearrangement joins TRBV19 to TRBJ2-2; D is uncertain. The CDR3 loop spans 14 amino acids. Germline lookup yields CDR1 LNHDA and CDR2 SQIVND (reference sequence). The V end lost 5 bases, the J end lost 5 bases, and 12 bases lay between the germline ends. The CDR3 region is CASSLILDTGELFF. CDR3 nucleotides: TGTGCCAGTAGTCTTATTCTAGATACCGGGGAGCTGTTTTTT. Full variable domain (outside the CDR3, taken from reference TRBV19 and TRBJ2-2): DGGITQSPKYLFRKEGQNVTLSCEQNLNHDAMYWYRQDPGQGLRLIYYSQIVNDFQKGDIAEGYSVSREKKESFPLTVTSAQKNPTAFYLCASSLILDTGELFFGEGSRLTVL.

DNA of the CDR3: TGCGCCCATACCGCTAGGACAACTAGCAATCAGCCCCAGCATTTT. Its protein is CAHTARTTSNQPQHF. The chain uses TRBV23-1 and TRBJ1-5, with D perhaps TRBD1 (5 bases). TRBV23-1 has ORF status, its function being uncertain. This CDR3 is 15 amino acids long. V lost 11 bases and J 0 bases, leaving 17 bases between the germline ends.

This clone was counted a single time. The chain uses TRBV2 and TRBJ2-3; 10 bases fit TRBD2. CDR1 is SNHLY, CDR2 FYNNEI, per germline. The CDR3 is made up of 14 amino acids. With V trimmed by 8 bases and J by 7 bases, 9 bases remained unmatched. This chain's CDR3 is CASGTSGIVYTQYF. The CDR3 nucleotides read TGTGCCAGCGGTACTAGCGGGATCGTCTATACGCAGTATTTT.